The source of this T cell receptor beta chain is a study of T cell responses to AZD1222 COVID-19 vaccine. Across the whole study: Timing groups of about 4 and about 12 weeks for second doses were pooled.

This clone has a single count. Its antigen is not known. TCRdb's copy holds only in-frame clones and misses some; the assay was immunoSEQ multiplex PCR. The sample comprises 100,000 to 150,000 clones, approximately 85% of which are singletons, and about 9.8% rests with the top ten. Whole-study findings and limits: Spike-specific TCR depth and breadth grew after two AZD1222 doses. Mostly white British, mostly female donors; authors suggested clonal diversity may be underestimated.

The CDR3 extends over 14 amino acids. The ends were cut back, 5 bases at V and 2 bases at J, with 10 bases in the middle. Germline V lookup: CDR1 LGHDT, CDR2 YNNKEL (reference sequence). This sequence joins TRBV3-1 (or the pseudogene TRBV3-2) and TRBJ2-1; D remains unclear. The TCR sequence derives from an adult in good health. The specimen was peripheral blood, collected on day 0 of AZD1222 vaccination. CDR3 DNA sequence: TGTGCCAGCAGCTTTGGGGTCACCTACAATGAGCAGTTCTTC. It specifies CASSFGVTYNEQFF.